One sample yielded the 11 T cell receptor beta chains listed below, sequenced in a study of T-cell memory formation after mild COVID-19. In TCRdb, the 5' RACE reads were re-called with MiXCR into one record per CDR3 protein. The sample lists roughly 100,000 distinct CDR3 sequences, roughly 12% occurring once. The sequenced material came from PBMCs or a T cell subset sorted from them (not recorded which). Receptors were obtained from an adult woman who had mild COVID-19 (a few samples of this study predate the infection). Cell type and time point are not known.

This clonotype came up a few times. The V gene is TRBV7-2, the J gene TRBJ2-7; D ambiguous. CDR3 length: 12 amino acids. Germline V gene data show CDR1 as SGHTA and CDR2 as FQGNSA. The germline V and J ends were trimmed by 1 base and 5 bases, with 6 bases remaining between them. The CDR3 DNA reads TGTGCCAGCAGCTTAGTTTGGGACGAGCAGTACTTC. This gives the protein CASSLVWDEQYF.

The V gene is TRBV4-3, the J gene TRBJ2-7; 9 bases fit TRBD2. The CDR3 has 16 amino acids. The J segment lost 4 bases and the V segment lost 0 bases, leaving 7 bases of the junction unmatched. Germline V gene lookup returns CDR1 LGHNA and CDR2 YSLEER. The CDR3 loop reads CASSQESLAGRYEQYF. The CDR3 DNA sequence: TGCGCCAGCAGCCAAGAGTCCCTAGCGGGAAGATACGAGCAGTACTTC.

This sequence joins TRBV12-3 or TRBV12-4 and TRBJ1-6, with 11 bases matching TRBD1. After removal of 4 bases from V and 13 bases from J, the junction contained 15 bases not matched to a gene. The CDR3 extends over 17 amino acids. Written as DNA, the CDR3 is TGTGCCAGCAGTTGGGGGGGACAGGGGGAATTTTTTTCTCCCCTCCACTTT. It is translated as CASSWGGQGEFFSPLHF.

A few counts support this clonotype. CDR3 bases: TGTGCCAGTAGTATCCACACAGACTACGAGCAGTACTTC. This translates into CASSIHTDYEQYF. V and J are TRBV19 and TRBJ2-7; D is unresolved. The CDR3 covers 13 residues. V was cut by 3 bases and J by 3 bases, with 9 bases left in between. Germline loops: CDR1 LNHDA, CDR2 SQIVND (reference sequence).

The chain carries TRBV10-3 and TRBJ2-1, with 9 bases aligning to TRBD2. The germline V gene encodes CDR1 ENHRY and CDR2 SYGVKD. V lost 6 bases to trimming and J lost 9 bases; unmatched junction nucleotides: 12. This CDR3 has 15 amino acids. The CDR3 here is CAISPGVAGEGEQFF. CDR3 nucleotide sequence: TGTGCCATCAGCCCCGGCGTAGCGGGGGAGGGTGAGCAGTTCTTC.

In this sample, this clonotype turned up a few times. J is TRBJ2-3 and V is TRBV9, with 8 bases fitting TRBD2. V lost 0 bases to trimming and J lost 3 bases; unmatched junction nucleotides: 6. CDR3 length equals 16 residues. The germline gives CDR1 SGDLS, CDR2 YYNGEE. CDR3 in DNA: TGTGCCAGCAGCGTAGGACTAGCGAGTCGTACAGATACGCAGTATTTT. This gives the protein CASSVGLASRTDTQYF. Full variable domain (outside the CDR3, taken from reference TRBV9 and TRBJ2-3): DSGVTQTPKHLITATGQRVTLRCSPRSGDLSVYWYQQSLDQGLQFLIQYYNGEERAKGNILERFSAQQFPDLHSELNLSSLELGDSALYFCASSVGLASRTDTQYFGPGTRLTVL.

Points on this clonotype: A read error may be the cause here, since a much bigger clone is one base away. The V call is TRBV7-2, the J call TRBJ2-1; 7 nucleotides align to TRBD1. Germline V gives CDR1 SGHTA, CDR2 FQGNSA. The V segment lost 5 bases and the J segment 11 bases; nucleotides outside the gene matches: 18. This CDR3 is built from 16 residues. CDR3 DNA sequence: TGTGCCAGCAGCCCCCATTGGGGCAGGGACAGTAGGAAGCAGTTCTTC. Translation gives CASSPHWGRDSRKQFF.

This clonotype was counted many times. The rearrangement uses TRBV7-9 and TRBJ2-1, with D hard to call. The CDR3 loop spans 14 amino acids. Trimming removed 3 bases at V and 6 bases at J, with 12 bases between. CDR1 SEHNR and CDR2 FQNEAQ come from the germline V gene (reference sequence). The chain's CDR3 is CASSLAPESNEQFF. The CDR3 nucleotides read TGTGCCAGCAGCTTGGCTCCGGAAAGCAATGAGCAGTTCTTC.

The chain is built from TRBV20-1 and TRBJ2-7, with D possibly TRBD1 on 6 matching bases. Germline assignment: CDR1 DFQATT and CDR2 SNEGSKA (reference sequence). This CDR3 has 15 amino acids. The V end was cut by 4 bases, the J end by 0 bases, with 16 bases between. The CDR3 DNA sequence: TGCAGTGCTACAGACGACAGGACGAGCTCCTACGAGCAGTACTTC. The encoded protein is CSATDDRTSSYEQYF.

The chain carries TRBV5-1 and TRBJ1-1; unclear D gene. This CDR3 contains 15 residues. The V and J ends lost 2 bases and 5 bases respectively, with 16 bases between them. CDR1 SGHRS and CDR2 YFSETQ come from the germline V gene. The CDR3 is CASSFLGPSLTEAFF. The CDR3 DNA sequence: TGCGCCAGCAGCTTTCTAGGTCCTTCCTTAACTGAAGCTTTCTTT.

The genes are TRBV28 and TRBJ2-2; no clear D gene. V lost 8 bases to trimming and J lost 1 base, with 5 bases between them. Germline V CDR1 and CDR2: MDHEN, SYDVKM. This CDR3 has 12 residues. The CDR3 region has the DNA TGTGCCAGCCAACAGAACACCGGGGAGCTGTTTTTT. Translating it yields CASQQNTGELFF.